These T cell receptor beta chains were read from a single sample in a study of identifying expanded T cells in peripheral blood. Libraries were prepared by immunoSEQ multiplex PCR; TCRdb keeps only in-frame clonotypes and omits some of them. The sample holds approximately 85,000 clones, more than 75% seen once. Sequenced: blood. These receptors were obtained from a person between 18 and 69 years old in good health. Each CDR3 is given with its conserved first and last residue. Fields, in order: CDR3 length, D gene, clone size, V gene, J gene, CDR3 protein, CDR3 DNA. D genes are given only for firm matches. The size of a clone is reported for some rows only, either as once, few or many, or as a class for expanded clones.

length: 19; D: .; size: .; V: TRBV14; J: TRBJ1-1; CDR3: CASSQDRMSSGTPNTEAFF; DNA: TGTGCCAGCAGCCAAGATAGAATGTCTAGTGGGACACCGAACACTGAAGCTTTCTTT
length: 18; D: .; size: once; V: TRBV4-1; J: TRBJ2-2; CDR3: CASSLRTGARGGTGELFF; DNA: TGCGCCAGCAGCCTCAGAACCGGGGCGCGTGGCGGTACCGGGGAGCTGTTTTTT
length: 15; D: TRBD2; size: .; V: TRBV5-1; J: TRBJ2-1; CDR3: CASSLGGATYNEQFF; DNA: TGCGCCAGCAGCCTCGGGGGGGCCACCTACAATGAGCAGTTCTTC
length: 14; D: TRBD2; size: .; V: TRBV5-1; J: TRBJ2-5; CDR3: CASSLRTSVETQYF; DNA: TGCGCCAGCAGCTTACGGACTAGTGTAGAGACCCAGTACTTC
length: 15; D: TRBD1; size: .; V: TRBV15; J: TRBJ1-4; CDR3: CATSGDRGQVGKLFF; DNA: TGTGCCACCAGCGGCGACAGGGGGCAGGTGGGAAAACTGTTTTTT
length: 18; D: TRBD1; size: few; V: TRBV18; J: TRBJ2-5; CDR3: CASSPSISGGGDQETQYF; DNA: TGTGCCAGCTCACCTTCGATATCAGGGGGCGGTGACCAAGAGACCCAGTACTTC
length: 14; D: .; size: few; V: TRBV4-3; J: TRBJ1-1; CDR3: CASSQDWEGAEAFF; DNA: TGCGCCAGCAGCCAAGATTGGGAGGGGGCTGAAGCTTTCTTT
length: 14; D: TRBD1; size: .; V: TRBV6-5; J: TRBJ2-5; CDR3: CASSLNPGGETQYF; DNA: TGTGCCAGCAGCCTTAACCCAGGGGGAGAGACCCAGTACTTC
length: 15; D: TRBD1; size: .; V: TRBV6-6; J: TRBJ1-4; CDR3: CASSQVWDRGEKLFF; DNA: TGTGCCAGCAGTCAAGTCTGGGACAGGGGTGAAAAACTGTTTTTT
length: 13; D: TRBD1; size: .; V: TRBV5-5; J: TRBJ2-1; CDR3: CASSLNRGNEQFF; DNA: TGTGCCAGCAGCTTGAACAGGGGGAATGAGCAGTTCTTC
length: 14; D: TRBD1; size: .; V: TRBV10-3; J: TRBJ1-2; CDR3: CAIRWTGQWWGYTF; DNA: TGTGCCATCAGATGGACAGGACAGTGGTGGGGCTACACCTTC
length: 13; D: .; size: many; V: TRBV6-4; J: TRBJ1-6; CDR3: CASSDRDNSPLHF; DNA: TGTGCCAGCAGTGACAGGGATAATTCACCCCTCCACTTT
length: 14; D: TRBD2; size: .; V: TRBV11-3; J: TRBJ2-2; CDR3: CASSWTSGAGELFF; DNA: TGTGCCAGCAGCTGGACTAGCGGGGCCGGGGAGCTGTTTTTT
length: 13; D: TRBD1; size: .; V: TRBV2; J: TRBJ1-1; CDR3: CASSTQGRTEAFF; DNA: TGTGCCAGCAGTACACAGGGGAGGACTGAAGCTTTCTTT
length: 16; D: .; size: .; V: TRBV4-3; J: TRBJ2-4; CDR3: CASSQEPQGRGDIQYF; DNA: TGCGCCAGCAGCCAAGAACCCCAGGGGCGAGGGGACATTCAGTACTTC
length: 15; D: TRBD2; size: .; V: TRBV11-3; J: TRBJ2-1; CDR3: CASSLLAGSYNEQFF; DNA: TGTGCCAGCAGCCTACTAGCGGGGAGTTACAATGAGCAGTTCTTC
length: 14; D: .; size: .; V: TRBV11-3; J: TRBJ2-3; CDR3: CASSLGGSTDTQYF; DNA: TGTGCCAGCAGCTTGGGGGGATCCACAGATACGCAGTATTTT
length: 16; D: TRBD1; size: .; V: TRBV18; J: TRBJ1-1; CDR3: CASSPLGTGWNTEAFF; DNA: TGTGCCAGCTCACCCTTGGGGACAGGGTGGAACACTGAAGCTTTCTTT